These 20 T cell receptor beta chains share one sample of origin, sequenced in a study of T cells in localized non-small cell lung cancer. The protocol was immunoSEQ multiplex PCR, while the TCRdb copy is restricted to in-frame clones and leaves out a portion. The sample has 65,000 to 80,000 clones, approximately 88% seen once. This specimen was peripheral blood, taken before any cancer treatment. The source of these receptors is a female donor older than 55 with stage I lung adenocarcinoma.

The chain has TRBV11-3 and TRBJ1-1; a possible D gene is TRBD1 (5 bases). The CDR3 sequence is 13 residues long. Trimming left V 3 bases short and J 11 bases short, with 16 bases between. CDR1 is SGHNT and CDR2 is YENEEA in the germline V gene. CDR3 loop: CASSFWGARDAFF. The CDR3 bases are TGTGCCAGCAGCTTCTGGGGCGCACGTGATGCTTTCTTT.

The genes are TRBV6-5 and TRBJ1-2, with a tentative D call TRBD1 (5 bases). V lost 2 bases to trimming and J lost 8 bases, with 12 bases between them. The CDR3 extends over 13 amino acids. Germline loops: CDR1 MNHEY, CDR2 SVGAGI. In DNA, the CDR3 is TGTGCCAGCAGTTACGGGGCAGGGTTCGGCTACACCTTC. Its translation: CASSYGAGFGYTF.

The V and J genes are TRBV4-1 and TRBJ1-5; D might be TRBD1 (6 bases). The CDR3 length is 15 residues. In germline, CDR1 is MGHRA, CDR2 YSYEKL. Trimming removed 3 bases at V and 0 bases at J, with 9 bases between. The CDR3 bases are TGCGCCAGCAGCCAGAACAGGGATAGCAATCAGCCCCAGCATTTT. This codes for CASSQNRDSNQPQHF.

This clone occurred a few times. The rearrangement joins TRBV15 to TRBJ2-2; D gene unclear. The CDR3 has 15 amino acids. V dropped 4 bases and J dropped 0 bases, with 9 bases sitting between them. Germline values: CDR1 LNHNV, CDR2 YYDKDF (reference sequence). CDR3 DNA: TGTGCCACCAGCAAAGAGCGCACGAACACCGGGGAGCTGTTTTTT. Its translation: CATSKERTNTGELFF.

The V gene is TRBV2, the J gene TRBJ2-5; TRBD2 aligns across 16 bases. The CDR3 loop spans 18 amino acids. The germline V gene has CDR1 SNHLY and CDR2 FYNNEI. V was clipped by 4 bases and J by 2 bases; unmatched bases: 7. CDR3 amino acids: CASSVRGLAGGPQETQYF. As DNA, the CDR3 is TGTGCCAGCAGTGTTAGGGGACTAGCGGGGGGGCCACAAGAGACCCAGTACTTC. The full variable domain, with the rest looked up from reference TRBV2 and TRBJ2-5, is EPEVTQTPSHQVTQMGQEVILRCVPISNHLYFYWYRQILGQKVEFLVSFYNNEISEKSEIFDDQFSVERPDGSNFTLKIRSTKLEDSAMYFCASSVRGLAGGPQETQYFGPGTRLLVL.

This clone showed up just a few times. V usage is TRBV2 and J usage is TRBJ2-7; D gene uncertain. There are 14 residues in the CDR3. CDR1 and CDR2 from the germline V gene are SNHLY and FYNNEI. Trimming stripped 6 bases from V and 4 bases from J, with 16 bases between. CDR3 loop: CASRRSGLQYEQYF. Here the CDR3 DNA reads TGTGCCAGCAGGAGGTCCGGGCTCCAATACGAGCAGTACTTC.

The V call is TRBV7-9, the J call TRBJ1-4, with D possibly being TRBD1 (5 bases). V was shortened by 6 bases and J by 0 bases, with 14 bases between the two germline ends. The CDR3 contains 16 residues. Germline V CDR1 and CDR2: SEHNR, FQNEAQ (reference sequence). This CDR3 reads CASRPYRGTTNEKLFF. The CDR3 DNA is TGTGCCAGCAGACCCTATCGGGGCACAACTAATGAAAAACTGTTTTTT.

The rearrangement links TRBV19 to TRBJ1-2, with D unresolved. The CDR3 runs to 13 residues. V shed 6 bases and J shed 3 bases, with 11 bases lying between them. Germline V gene sequence: CDR1 LNHDA, CDR2 SQIVND (reference sequence). CDR3 in DNA: TGTGCCAGTAGGCTGAAGCATTACTATGGCTACACCTTC. This gives the protein CASRLKHYYGYTF.

The V call is TRBV11-3, the J call TRBJ1-2; 10 nucleotides align to TRBD1. This CDR3 comprises 13 residues. The V gene's germline CDR1 is SGHNT and CDR2 YENEEA. After removal of 5 bases from V and 6 bases from J, the junction contained 3 bases not matched to a gene. CDR3: CASSLDRGNGYTF. The CDR3 DNA is TGTGCCAGCAGCCTGGACAGGGGGAATGGCTACACCTTC.

V usage is TRBV6-5 and J usage is TRBJ2-2; either TRBD1 or TRBD2 may fit D (6 bases each). CDR1 is MNHEY and CDR2 is SVGAGI in the germline V gene. The CDR3 spans 14 residues. The ends were cut back, 6 bases at V and 7 bases at J, with 15 bases in the middle. CDR3 loop: CASRTRGQNGELFF. The CDR3, as DNA: TGTGCCAGCAGAACCCGGGGGCAGAACGGGGAGCTGTTTTTT.

The table lists this clone with a count of one. CDR3 bases: TGTGCTAGTGGTTTGGTACTGACCAAACGAATGGAGACCCAGTACTTC. This translates into CASGLVLTKRMETQYF. V gene TRBV12-5 combines with J gene TRBJ2-5; no firm D call. Germline V gene sequence: CDR1 LGHNT, CDR2 FRNRAP. V gave up 0 bases and J gave up 5 bases, with 16 bases separating them. This CDR3 comprises 16 residues.

The chain uses TRBV7-6 and TRBJ1-4, with 8 positions matching TRBD1. This CDR3 comprises 16 residues. V lost 5 bases and J lost 4; bases outside the gene matches: 9. The germline gives CDR1 SGHVS, CDR2 FNYEAQ. The CDR3 reads CASSPKSGGNNEKLFF. As DNA, the CDR3 is TGTGCCAGCAGCCCGAAATCAGGGGGCAATAATGAAAAACTGTTTTTT.

V and J are TRBV25-1 and TRBJ2-1; TRBD2 matches 9 bases. CDR3 length equals 15 residues. The V gene end was trimmed by 3 bases and the J gene end by 12 bases; junction bases not matched to a gene: 12. The germline CDR1 and CDR2 sequences are MGHDK and SYGVNS. The CDR3 DNA reads as TGTGCCAGCAGTGACCCCCCCCATAGCGGGGGAAGGCAGTTCTTC. This codes for CASSDPPHSGGRQFF. The full variable domain, with the rest looked up from reference TRBV25-1 and TRBJ2-1, is EADIYQTPRYLVIGTGKKITLECSQTMGHDKMYWYQQDPGMELHLIHYSYGVNSTEKGDLSSESTVSRIRTEHFPLTLESARPSHTSQYLCASSDPPHSGGRQFFGPGTRLTVL.

The chain employs TRBV9 and TRBJ2-1, with 7 bases fitting TRBD2. Per the germline V gene, CDR1 is SGDLS and CDR2 is YYNGEE. Trimming at V came to 3 bases and at J to 8 bases, leaving 23 bases not matched to a gene. This CDR3 has 19 amino acids. The DNA for the CDR3 is TGTGCCAGCAGCGCTCTAGCGGCCGGATTCTCCTTTCTGGGCTATGAGCAGTTCTTC. This encodes CASSALAAGFSFLGYEQFF.

This clone was counted a single time. The V gene is TRBV13, the J gene TRBJ2-7; the match to TRBD2 covers 9 bases. Germline CDR1 PRHDT, CDR2 FYEKMQ (reference sequence). The CDR3 is made up of 17 amino acids. V trimming: 3 bases; J trimming: 6 bases; junction bases outside the gene matches: 15. The CDR3 DNA reads as TGTGCCAGCAGCTTGAGTCCCCTAGCGGGAAGAGTTATCGAGCAGTACTTC. It codes for CASSLSPLAGRVIEQYF.

CDR3 in amino acids: CASSSTSGGQTFTDTQYF. DNA of the CDR3: TGCGCCAGCAGCTCGACTAGCGGGGGCCAGACCTTCACAGATACGCAGTATTTT. This sequence joins TRBV5-1 and TRBJ2-3, with 12 bases that match TRBD2. The V gene's germline CDR1 is SGHRS and CDR2 YFSETQ. J lost 2 bases, V lost 3 bases, and 10 bases had no gene match. The CDR3 sequence is 18 residues long.

V is TRBV23-1 and J is TRBJ2-5, with 8 bases matching TRBD1. TRBV23-1 has ORF status, its function being uncertain. Trimming at V came to 2 bases and at J to 3 bases, leaving 11 bases not matched to a gene. The CDR3 contains 17 residues. The CDR3 here is CASSQPLPAGGEETQYF. The CDR3, as DNA: TGCGCCAGCAGTCAACCCCTCCCGGCAGGGGGCGAAGAGACCCAGTACTTC.

The rearrangement links TRBV25-1 to TRBJ1-2; D ambiguous. CDR3 size: 12 residues. Trimming took 3 bases from V and 1 from J, leaving 3 bases between them. CDR1 is MGHDK and CDR2 is SYGVNS in the germline V gene. Here the CDR3 reads CASSDLNYGYTF. The DNA for the CDR3 is TGTGCCAGCAGTGACCTTAACTATGGCTACACCTTC.

The chain joins TRBV5-4 to TRBJ2-1; D perhaps matches TRBD2 (5 bases). Trimming took 4 bases from V and 0 from J, leaving 11 bases between them. The CDR3 sequence is 15 residues long. CDR1 is SGHNT and CDR2 is YYREEE in the germline V gene (reference sequence). The CDR3 protein is CASSGSKSSYNEQFF. The CDR3 bases are TGTGCCAGCAGCGGGAGTAAGAGCTCCTACAATGAGCAGTTCTTC.

The J gene is TRBJ2-6, the V gene TRBV6-1, with D tentatively TRBD1 (7 bases). This CDR3 is 15 amino acids long. CDR1 and CDR2 from the germline V gene are MNHNS and SASEGT. Trimming pared 6 bases from V and 4 bases from J, leaving 13 bases between. The CDR3 sequence: CASRLRGAGANVLTF. CDR3 DNA sequence: TGTGCCAGCAGGCTCAGGGGGGCAGGGGCCAACGTCCTGACTTTC.